This TCR beta chain was sequenced in a study of CD8 T cells in Susac syndrome. V was shortened by 2 bases and J by 5 bases, with 12 bases between the two germline ends. This CDR3 contains 14 residues. The V gene's germline CDR1 is MNHEY and CDR2 SVGEGT. The authors reverse transcribed 0.5 to 1 ug RNA with random hexamers. Via MiXCR, TCRdb re-called the immunoSEQ multiplex PCR reads, giving one row per CDR3 protein. Of over 95,000 distinct CDR3 sequences listed, about nine tenths are singletons. The rearrangement joins TRBV6-2 or TRBV6-3 to TRBJ1-1; a possible D gene is TRBD1 (6 bases). Sequencing was done on a sample of CD4+ T cells from PBMCs. This receptor was identified in a human donor in good health. In nucleotides, the CDR3 is TGTGCCAGCAGTTACGGGGGCGCGAGTACTGAAGCTTTCTTT. It encodes CASSYGGASTEAFF.